This T cell receptor (beta chain) was recovered during a study of T-cell memory formation after mild COVID-19 (TCRdb year 2021). General notes on the study: TCR sequence clusters from the two donors were largely donor specific. T-cell clones expanding and contracting after mild COVID-19 in two donors were tracked by longitudinal TCRalpha and TCRbeta repertoire sequencing. The cohort comprised two young, previously healthy adult volunteers, one female and one male.

This clonotype was seen a handful of times. The target of this receptor is not known. No clone much larger than this one lies a single base away; base qualities are absent. The CDR3 covers 13 residues, taking in both the cysteine and the phenylalanine. Left in the record is the CDR3 DNA by itself, 39 bases read in frame from the first base. V is pruned by 10 bases and J by 8 bases, leaving 12 bases of the junction without a gene match. CDR1 and CDR2 are read off the germline V gene as SGHVS and FQNEAQ. The sequencer was an Illumina NovaSeq 6000. TCRalpha and TCRbeta cDNA libraries were constructed by 5'RACE with constant-segment primers, with sample barcodes and unique molecular identifiers being introduced. Trizol reagent was used to extract RNA from every sample. The libraries were amplified in two PCR steps, and the second step added a second sample barcode and Illumina TruSeq adapters. Sequencing of libraries was performed on an Illumina NovaSeq with 2 x 150 bp paired-end reads. As for how the authors treated the data: The reads were demultiplexed and collapsed into UMI-guided consensus sequences using migec v1.2.7. Using mixcr v2.1.11, the UMI consensuses were aligned to TRA and TRB V and J templates and assembled into clonotypes. Expanded or contracted clonotypes were those called significant by both edgeR and NoisET, with noise models trained on biological replicates. For edgeR calls, the cutoffs were a false discovery rate-adjusted p below 0.01 and a log2 fold-change threshold of 1. PCA with hierarchical clustering of max-normalized trajectories of the 1000 most abundant clonotypes was used as exploratory dynamics analysis. Separately sequenced CD4+ and CD8+ repertoires were used to assign a CD4 or CD8 phenotype to each responding clone. TCRdb trimmed the raw reads at Q25, called clones with MiXCR and kept productive beta chains. Every CDR3 protein is listed once, alongside the most common genes and DNA of its rows. The V and J calls come from TCRdb's annotation, not from the publication. Here the sample has 150,000 or so distinct CDR3 sequences; approximately 25% occur a single time. The ten largest clones take up around 22% of the sample.

Ficoll-Paque density gradient centrifugation was the method used to isolate PBMCs. Overall study outcomes, separate from this receptor: Balanced CD4/CD8 phenotypes were observed for clones contracting from day 15 to 85, whereas a bias towards CD4+ was observed for a second wave of clones expanding from day 15 to 37. The study included only two mild cases, and larger cohorts that include severe cases with pre-infection samples were judged to be necessary. Whether the second-wave clones peaking on day 37 were SARS-CoV-2 specific was not confirmed. Some responding clones were found in pre-infection memory, which suggests that pre-existing cross-reactive memory T cells took part in the SARS-CoV-2 response. Contracting CD4+ clones appeared mostly in the CM and EM memory subsets, whereas CD8+ clones were enriched in EMRA.

Sequences were obtained from PBMCs or a T cell subset sorted from them (not recorded which). This chain joins TRBV7-8 to TRBJ1-2; 8 nucleotides in the junction match TRBD1. The receptor was isolated from an adult woman who had mild COVID-19 (a few samples of this study predate the infection). The sample titles of this study are shuffled in the database, so cell type and time point are left out; the donor was told from shared clones. The CDR3 sequence is CATWGDRGGGYTF. At the DNA level, the sequence is TGTGCCACCTGGGGAGACAGGGGAGGAGGCTACACCTTC.